The following is a T cell receptor (beta chain) sequence with its context. These data come from a study of cytomegalovirus exposure and HLA in healthy donors. PCR used 60 Vbeta primers and 13 Jbeta primers. Using immunoSEQ multiplex PCR, the repertoire was profiled, and TCRdb retains in-frame clones only, with some absent. The sample records 95,000 to 150,000 clones, 77% being singletons. The CDR3 has 15 residues. Trimming took 5 bases from V and 2 from J, leaving 14 bases between them. In germline, CDR1 is SEHNR, CDR2 FQNEAQ (reference sequence). The receptor was derived from a woman in her forties in good health and CMV-seropositive. V is TRBV7-9 and J is TRBJ2-3, with D tentatively TRBD1 (6 bases). Sequenced sample: PBMCs. Here the CDR3 DNA reads TGTGCCAGCAGCCCGGGACACTTAGACACAGATACGCAGTATTTT. It codes for CASSPGHLDTDTQYF.